This T cell receptor (beta chain) emerged from a study of T cells after yellow fever vaccination. A single record per CDR3 protein comes from TCRdb applying MiXCR to the 5' RACE reads. Seen here are hundreds of thousands of distinct CDR3 sequences, 13% observed once, and the top ten hold roughly an eighth. This CDR3 contains 15 residues. The germline V gene encodes CDR1 MDHEN and CDR2 SYDVKM. Trimming stripped 5 bases from V and 5 bases from J, with 16 bases between. Sequenced here: PBMCs, sampled on the day of the yellow fever booster vaccination. This chain links TRBV28 with TRBJ2-1, with D tentatively TRBD2 (6 bases). The TCR sequence derives from a man aged 30 to 39 who received the YFV17D yellow fever vaccine. Here the CDR3 DNA reads TGTGCCAGCAGTAGGCGGGATCCCCCACACAATGAGCAGTTCTTC. Residues: CASSRRDPPHNEQFF.